Below, 22 T cell receptor beta chains from the same sample are listed, as sequenced in a study of molecular identifiers for immune sequencing clone quantification. TCRdb re-called the PCR reads with MiXCR, one entry per CDR3 protein. Of hundreds of thousands of distinct CDR3 sequences listed, over 25% are singletons. Sequencing used naive CD8+ T cells from blood, with Jurkat cell RNA spiked in. As for subset: FACS-sorted CD8+CD4-CCR7+CD45RA+ naive T cells. Source of these receptors: a human donor in good health. Some libraries in this study had Jurkat cell RNA spiked in.

This clonotype was observed a handful of times. The chain uses TRBV7-2 and TRBJ2-3, with D maybe TRBD2 (7 bases). The ends were cut back, 5 bases at V and 3 bases at J, with 24 bases in the middle. The CDR3 spans 18 residues. Germline V CDR1 and CDR2: SGHTA, FQGNSA. DNA of the CDR3: TGTGCCAGCAGCCAAATACGGTGGGGCAGGGGAGGGACAGATACGCAGTATTTT. Amino acid sequence: CASSQIRWGRGGTDTQYF.

This rearrangement joins TRBV7-8 to TRBJ2-7, with a weak D call TRBD2 (6 bases). Trimming removed 2 bases from V and 1 base from J, with 15 bases in between. This CDR3 comprises 16 residues. Germline V gene lookup returns CDR1 SGHVS and CDR2 FQNEAQ. The CDR3 nucleotides read TGTGCCAGCAGCTTAATAGGCGGGGTTTTTTCCTACGAGCAGTACTTC. It is translated as CASSLIGGVFSYEQYF.

The chain couples TRBV2 to TRBJ1-3, with 11 bases fitting TRBD1. The CDR3 contains 20 residues. V shed 6 bases and J 2 bases; nucleotides not matched to a gene: 18. Germline lookup yields CDR1 SNHLY and CDR2 FYNNEI. CDR3 residues: CASRDGQGAHNLIAGNTIYF. The CDR3, as DNA: TGTGCCAGCAGAGATGGACAGGGGGCGCATAATTTAATAGCTGGAAACACCATATATTTT.

This clonotype was counted only a few times. This CDR3 reads CASSLGYGQGRNTGELFF. CDR3 coding DNA: TGTGCCAGCAGCTTAGGATATGGGCAGGGTAGGAACACCGGGGAGCTGTTTTTT. This sequence joins TRBV11-2 and TRBJ2-2; the D gene is possibly TRBD1 (5 bases). CDR1 is SGHAT, CDR2 FQNNGV, per germline. CDR3 length: 18 amino acids. V dropped 1 base and J dropped 1 base, with 16 bases sitting between them.

Notes on this clonotype: This may stem from a read error, because a much larger clone lies one nucleotide away. The gene calls are TRBV7-8 and TRBJ1-4; 10 positions match TRBD1. The V gene's germline CDR1 is SGHVS and CDR2 FQNEAQ. The CDR3 is 18 amino acids. V lost 3 bases to trimming and J lost 7 bases; unmatched junction nucleotides: 14. The CDR3 nucleotides are TGTGCCAGCAGCTTTCCAGGACAGGGGGAATGGATAGGTGAAAAACTGTTTTTT. Protein: CASSFPGQGEWIGEKLFF. The variable domain in full, with the rest retrieved from reference TRBV7-8 and TRBJ1-4, is GAGVSQSPRYKVAKRGQDVALRCDPISGHVSLFWYQQALGQGPEFLTYFQNEAQLDKSGLPSDRFFAERPEGSVSTLKIQRTQQEDSAVYLCASSFPGQGEWIGEKLFFGSGTQLSVL.

This clonotype was counted many times. The V and J genes are TRBV7-6 and TRBJ2-5; 11 nucleotides agree with TRBD2. This CDR3 has 14 amino acids. J gave up 10 bases and V 5 bases, and 9 bases lay outside the gene matches. In germline, CDR1 is SGHVS, CDR2 FNYEAQ. CDR3 coding DNA: TGTGCCAGCAGCCCACTTAGCGGGGGGGGCGGCCAGTACTTC. This sequence encodes CASSPLSGGGGQYF.

The chain links TRBV9 to TRBJ1-2, with 7 nucleotides matching TRBD1. V dropped 4 bases and J dropped 1; count of bases not matched to a gene: 16. This CDR3 region has 18 residues. Looked up from germline, CDR1 is SGDLS and CDR2 is YYNGEE. The CDR3: CASSPEADGQVLNYGYTF. For the CDR3, the DNA is TGTGCCAGCAGCCCGGAGGCAGATGGACAGGTACTTAACTATGGCTACACCTTC.

This clonotype has ten or more counts. The gene calls are TRBV29-1 and TRBJ2-7; D may be TRBD1 or TRBD2 (5 bases each). The germline V and J ends were trimmed by 4 bases and 6 bases, with 10 bases remaining between them. Germline V lookup: CDR1 SQVTM, CDR2 ANQGSEA. This CDR3 contains 11 residues. DNA of the CDR3: TGCAGCGTTGGTGGGGGAAGCGAGCAGTACTTC. As protein: CSVGGGSEQYF.

In this sample, this clonotype turned up many times. The CDR3 loop is CASSTRDFATYEQYF. CDR3 in DNA: TGTGCCAGCAGTACCCGGGACTTTGCTACCTACGAGCAGTACTTC. The rearrangement joins TRBV6-2 or TRBV6-3 to TRBJ2-7; TRBD2 is a possible D gene (6 bases). The CDR3 has 15 residues. V was clipped by 5 bases and J by 2 bases, with 16 bases between them. Germline lookup yields CDR1 MNHEY and CDR2 SVGEGT.

The table lists this clonotype with a few counts. The J gene is TRBJ2-5, the V gene TRBV30; D uncertain. The V end was cut by 1 base, the J end by 0 bases, with 6 bases between. The CDR3 runs 13 residues. Germline V lookup: CDR1 GTSNPN, CDR2 SVGIG (reference sequence). The CDR3 loop reads CAWSDGNQETQYF. In nucleotides, the CDR3 is TGTGCCTGGAGTGATGGAAACCAAGAGACCCAGTACTTC.

With regard to this clonotype: Possible read error: a much larger clone is one base away. This rearrangement joins TRBV12-3 or TRBV12-4 to TRBJ2-4, with 11 bases fitting TRBD1. The CDR3 sequence is 12 residues long. CDR3 region: CATGQGANIQSF. In DNA, the CDR3 is TGTGCCACCGGACAGGGGGCGAACATTCAGTCCTTC.

This clonotype occurred a few times. As the CDR3 is not closed by the conserved phenylalanine or tryptophan, this likely results from a read error. V gene TRBV4-3 combines with J gene TRBJ2-7; the D gene is possibly TRBD1 (5 bases). Trimming stripped 0 bases from V and 2 bases from J, with 11 bases between. This CDR3 spans 15 amino acids. The V gene's germline CDR1 is LGHNA and CDR2 YSLEER. The CDR3 region has the DNA TGCGCCAGCAGCCAAGAAGGGGTCGGACCCTACGAGCAGTACTCC. Translation: CASSQEGVGPYEQYS.

V gene TRBV7-2 combines with J gene TRBJ2-5; 8 nucleotides agree with TRBD1. Germline CDR1 is SGHTA and CDR2 is FQGNSA. V was clipped by 5 bases and J by 0 bases; unmatched bases: 5. The CDR3 runs to 15 residues. CDR3 sequence (DNA): TGTGCCAGCAGCATAGGGACAGGCTACCAAGAGACCCAGTACTTC. Amino acid sequence: CASSIGTGYQETQYF.

This clonotype turned up a few times. A junction boundary mismatches the germline segment, possibly from a read error. V gene TRBV12-3 or TRBV12-4 combines with J gene TRBJ2-3, with 7 bases aligning to TRBD2. The CDR3 has 16 residues. The CDR3: CASSLGLAEGTGTQYF. DNA for the CDR3: TGTGCCAGCAGTTTAGGGCTAGCGGAAGGCACAGGTACGCAGTATTTT.

This chain links TRBV5-1 with TRBJ2-1; 9 bases are shared with TRBD1. This CDR3 is 14 amino acids long. The trim removed 4 bases at V and 9 bases at J, leaving 8 bases unmatched. Germline V gene lookup returns CDR1 SGHRS and CDR2 YFSETQ. The CDR3 DNA sequence: TGCGCCAGCAGCGGGGGACAGGGACGATTTGAGCAGTTCTTC. This encodes CASSGGQGRFEQFF.

This clonotype was observed a handful of times. Mismatch with germline at one junction end may stem from a read error. The chain carries TRBV7-8 and TRBJ2-1; 10 bases line up with TRBD2. The CDR3 consists of 15 residues. Germline-derived CDR1 and CDR2 are SGHVS and FQNEAQ. CDR3 sequence reads: CASSSALAGDNEQSF. In DNA, the CDR3 is TGTGCCAGCAGCTCCGCTCTAGCGGGAGACAATGAGCAGTCCTTC.

This clonotype has just a few counts. The chain uses TRBV27 and TRBJ2-4; tentative D call: TRBD1 (5 bases). Trimming removed 5 bases at V and 4 bases at J, with 12 bases between. CDR1 is MNHEY, CDR2 SMNVEV, per germline (reference sequence). The CDR3 contains 14 residues. The CDR3 region is CASSPSRQKNIQYF. The CDR3 bases are TGTGCCAGCAGTCCCAGCAGACAGAAAAACATTCAGTACTTC.

This clonotype was counted only a few times. This sequence joins TRBV29-1 and TRBJ1-1; D is uncertain. Germline V gene sequence: CDR1 SQVTM, CDR2 ANQGSEA. CDR3 length: 12 residues. The V end was cut by 7 bases, the J end by 1 base, with 10 bases between. The CDR3 region has the DNA TGCAGCGCCCGCACTCCGAACACTGAAGCTTTCTTT. It is translated as CSARTPNTEAFF.

This chain connects TRBV11-2 to TRBJ1-4, with TRBD1 matching over 7 bases. Germline V gene sequence: CDR1 SGHAT, CDR2 FQNNGV. With 3 bases clipped from V and 3 bases from J, the junction kept 10 bases outside the gene matches. The CDR3 covers 17 residues. CDR3 in amino acids: CASSFFGTANSNEKLFF. The CDR3 coding sequence is TGTGCCAGCAGCTTCTTTGGGACAGCGAACTCTAATGAAAAACTGTTTTTT.

The chain carries TRBV19 and TRBJ2-2; the D is unclear. Germline CDR1 LNHDA, CDR2 SQIVND (reference sequence). V gave up 10 bases and J gave up 1 base, with 7 bases separating them. The CDR3 totals 12 residues. The CDR3 DNA reads as TGTGCCATGCAGGAGAACACCGGGGAGCTGTTTTTT. This encodes CAMQENTGELFF.

At least ten counts were recorded for this clonotype. The chain has TRBV7-2 and TRBJ2-1; D call uncertain. The germline CDR1 and CDR2 sequences are SGHTA and FQGNSA. Trimming cost V 1 base and J 8 bases, with 12 bases left between them. The CDR3 loop spans 14 amino acids. In DNA form, the CDR3 reads TGTGCCAGCAGCTTAGTCAGTCCAGGTGATGAGCAGTTCTTC. Translating gives CASSLVSPGDEQFF.

This clonotype was detected only a few times. The chain joins TRBV20-1 to TRBJ2-7; 8 nucleotides agree with TRBD2. Unmatched junction bases numbered 7, after V lost 3 bases and J lost 3 bases. The CDR3 extends over 14 amino acids. CDR1 is DFQATT and CDR2 is SNEGSKA in the germline V gene (reference sequence). Written as DNA, the CDR3 is TGCAGTGCTAGGTGGCCCGGGACTAGCTACGAGCAGTACTTC. Its translation: CSARWPGTSYEQYF.